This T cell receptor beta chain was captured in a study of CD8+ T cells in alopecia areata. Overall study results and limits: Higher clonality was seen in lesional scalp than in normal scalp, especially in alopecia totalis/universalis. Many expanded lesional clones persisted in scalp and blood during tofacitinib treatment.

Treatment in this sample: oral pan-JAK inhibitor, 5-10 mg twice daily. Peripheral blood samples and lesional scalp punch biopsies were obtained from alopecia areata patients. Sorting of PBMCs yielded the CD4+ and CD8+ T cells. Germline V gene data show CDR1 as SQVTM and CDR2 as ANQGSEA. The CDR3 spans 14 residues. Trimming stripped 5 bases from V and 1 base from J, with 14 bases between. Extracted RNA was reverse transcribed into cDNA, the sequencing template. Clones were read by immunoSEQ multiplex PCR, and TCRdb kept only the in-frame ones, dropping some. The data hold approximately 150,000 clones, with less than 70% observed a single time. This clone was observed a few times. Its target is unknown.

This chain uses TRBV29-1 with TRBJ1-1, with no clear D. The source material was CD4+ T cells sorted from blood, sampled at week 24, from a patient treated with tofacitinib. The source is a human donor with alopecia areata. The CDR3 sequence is CSVSAKYTNTEAFF. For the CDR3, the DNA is TGCAGCGTTTCAGCAAAGTACACGAACACTGAAGCTTTCTTT.